This T cell receptor (beta chain) was observed in a study of OX40 agonist ivuxolimab in advanced cancers. For the study at large: Patients received ivuxolimab, an intravenous treatment, every 2 weeks at 0.01 to 10 mg/kg. Study-wide results and caveats: The specificity for antigen of the expanded peripheral T cells was not determined.

Worth noting for this clone: Its antigen is as yet unknown.

Sequencing used immunoSEQ multiplex PCR; TCRdb keeps in-frame clones, though not all of them. The sample includes tens of thousands of clones, approximately 87% of them seen just once. Patients were ruled out by autoimmune disease history or systemic immunosuppression. V was cut by 3 bases and J by 5 bases, with 8 bases left in between. CDR1 is MNHNY, CDR2 SVGAGI, per germline (reference sequence). This CDR3 comprises 12 residues. The sequencing here drew on CD4+ or CD8+ T cells sorted from blood, taken in a trial of the OX40 agonist ivuxolimab. The TCR originated in an adult with an advanced solid tumor such as melanoma, head and neck, liver or kidney cancer. The chain couples TRBV6-6 to TRBJ2-7; D ambiguous. In nucleotides, the CDR3 is TGTGCCAGCAGTTATGCTCGGAACGAGCAGTACTTC. Protein: CASSYARNEQYF.